Listed below are T cell receptor beta chains from one sample, sequenced in a study of vaccination and CD4 T cells after COVID-19. Each CDR3 protein is one row after TCRdb ran MiXCR on the PCR reads. The repertoire holds almost 20,000 distinct CDR3 sequences, with more than 45% as singletons. For these receptors, no antigen is known. The sequenced sample consisted of CD4+ T cells from blood, cultured in vitro. The receptors shown here come from a human donor who had recovered from COVID-19. Both conserved end residues are part of each CDR3. D genes are given only for firm matches. Not every row has a clone size; where given, it reads once, few, many or a size class.

d_call: .
clone_size: .
v_call: TRBV28
j_call: TRBJ2-3
cdr3_nt: TGTGCCAGCAGTTCCCCGGGAATCACAGATACGCAGTATTTT
cdr3_aa: CASSSPGITDTQYF

d_call: .
clone_size: large
v_call: TRBV28
j_call: TRBJ1-2
cdr3_nt: TGTGCCTCCCGGACAGCCTATGGCTACACCTTC
cdr3_aa: CASRTAYGYTF

d_call: .
clone_size: few
v_call: TRBV5-4
j_call: TRBJ1-5
cdr3_nt: TGTGCCAGCAGCTTGGACAGGGCCAATCAGCCCCAGCATTTT
cdr3_aa: CASSLDRANQPQHF

d_call: .
clone_size: .
v_call: TRBV28
j_call: TRBJ1-6
cdr3_nt: TGTGCCAGCACGACCCGTAATTCACCCCTCCACTTT
cdr3_aa: CASTTRNSPLHF

d_call: TRBD2
clone_size: .
v_call: TRBV2
j_call: TRBJ2-5
cdr3_nt: TGTGCCAGCAGTGTCGGGCCTAGCGGGGGGGAACAGACCCAGTACTTC
cdr3_aa: CASSVGPSGGEQTQYF

d_call: TRBD1
clone_size: .
v_call: TRBV10-3
j_call: TRBJ2-2
cdr3_nt: TGTGCCATCAGACCATTCGGGACAGGGGAAACCGGGGAGCTGTTTTTT
cdr3_aa: CAIRPFGTGETGELFF

d_call: .
clone_size: .
v_call: TRBV19
j_call: TRBJ2-2
cdr3_nt: TGTGCCAGTAGACCAACCCTACAGACGAACACCGGGGAGCTGTTTTTT
cdr3_aa: CASRPTLQTNTGELFF

d_call: TRBD2
clone_size: .
v_call: TRBV6-1
j_call: TRBJ2-7
cdr3_nt: TGTGCCAGCGGGTTTCCGGCGGGAGGGCGCTACGAGCAGTACTTC
cdr3_aa: CASGFPAGGRYEQYF

d_call: .
clone_size: .
v_call: TRBV10-1
j_call: TRBJ2-7
cdr3_nt: TGCGCCAGCACCCCACTTTCCTTTTGTAGCGAGCAGTACTTC
cdr3_aa: CASTPLSFCSEQYF

d_call: .
clone_size: few
v_call: TRBV5-4
j_call: TRBJ1-5
cdr3_nt: TGTGCCAGCAGCCCCGCGCCCGGGCCTAGCAATCAGCCCCAGCATTTT
cdr3_aa: CASSPAPGPSNQPQHF

d_call: .
clone_size: once
v_call: TRBV4-2
j_call: TRBJ2-3
cdr3_nt: TGTGCCAGCAGCCAAGATCTCGGTACCTACGATACGCAGTATTTT
cdr3_aa: CASSQDLGTYDTQYF

d_call: TRBD1
clone_size: .
v_call: TRBV6-1
j_call: TRBJ2-6
cdr3_nt: TGTGCCAGCAGTAACCAGGGGGCTGTCGGGGCCAACGTCCTGACTTTC
cdr3_aa: CASSNQGAVGANVLTF

d_call: .
clone_size: .
v_call: TRBV25-1
j_call: TRBJ2-2
cdr3_nt: TGTGCCAGCAGTGAAGGAGGCAGCCTCTTTTTT
cdr3_aa: CASSEGGSLFF

d_call: .
clone_size: .
v_call: TRBV11-3
j_call: TRBJ2-1
cdr3_nt: TGTGCCAGCAGTCTCGCCCCCCGAGGCAGTAGCTCCTACAATGAGCAGTTCTTC
cdr3_aa: CASSLAPRGSSSYNEQFF

d_call: TRBD1
clone_size: .
v_call: TRBV28
j_call: TRBJ1-1
cdr3_nt: TGTGCCAGCAGCACCCCATCACAGGGGGCCGGTGAAGCTTTCTTT
cdr3_aa: CASSTPSQGAGEAFF

d_call: TRBD1
clone_size: .
v_call: TRBV20-1
j_call: TRBJ1-2
cdr3_nt: TGCAGTGCGCCGCCCGCGACAGGGGGTCGAAGTGGCTACACCTTC
cdr3_aa: CSAPPATGGRSGYTF

d_call: .
clone_size: .
v_call: TRBV21-1
j_call: TRBJ2-3
cdr3_nt: TGTGCCAGCCGAGACAGGAGAAGGGCAGATACGCAGTATTTT
cdr3_aa: CASRDRRRADTQYF

d_call: .
clone_size: .
v_call: TRBV27
j_call: TRBJ1-4
cdr3_nt: TGTGCCAGCAGTCCATCGGTGGGAAAACTGTTTTTT
cdr3_aa: CASSPSVGKLFF

d_call: .
clone_size: few
v_call: TRBV6-1
j_call: TRBJ1-6
cdr3_nt: TGTGCCAGCAGTGATGTTGGGCGGATAAATTCACCCCTCCACTTT
cdr3_aa: CASSDVGRINSPLHF

d_call: .
clone_size: .
v_call: TRBV19
j_call: TRBJ2-6
cdr3_nt: TGTGCCACCACGGGACGGCCTACCTCTGGGGCCAACGTCCTGACTTTC
cdr3_aa: CATTGRPTSGANVLTF

d_call: TRBD2
clone_size: few
v_call: TRBV11-3
j_call: TRBJ2-7
cdr3_nt: TGTGCCAGCAGCCGGACCTCTAGCGGGAGGGTTTACGAGCAGTACTTC
cdr3_aa: CASSRTSSGRVYEQYF

d_call: .
clone_size: few
v_call: TRBV28
j_call: TRBJ1-2
cdr3_nt: TGTGCCAGCAGTTTACCACAGGCAAACTATGGCTACACCTTC
cdr3_aa: CASSLPQANYGYTF

d_call: .
clone_size: .
v_call: TRBV7-9
j_call: TRBJ1-1
cdr3_nt: TGTGCCAGCAGCTCCCCCCTCAGAAAAGGGGCTTTCTTT
cdr3_aa: CASSSPLRKGAFF

d_call: TRBD1
clone_size: few
v_call: TRBV7-2
j_call: TRBJ1-1
cdr3_nt: TGTGCCAGCAGCTTAGCGTGGTTTGGGACAGCCAACACTGAAGCTTTCTTT
cdr3_aa: CASSLAWFGTANTEAFF

d_call: .
clone_size: few
v_call: TRBV6-5
j_call: TRBJ2-3
cdr3_nt: TGTGCCAGCAGTTCCCCCGGGGGCCCCGGGTATACGCAGTATTTT
cdr3_aa: CASSSPGGPGYTQYF

d_call: .
clone_size: .
v_call: TRBV12-3/TRBV12-4
j_call: TRBJ1-3
cdr3_nt: TGTGCCAGCAGCCCCCTTTCGGGATACTCTGGAAACACCATATATTTT
cdr3_aa: CASSPLSGYSGNTIYF

d_call: .
clone_size: few
v_call: TRBV20-1
j_call: TRBJ1-2
cdr3_nt: TGCAGTGCTAGAGATCAAGGCAGGGAAAGGTTTAACTATGGCTACACCTTC
cdr3_aa: CSARDQGRERFNYGYTF

d_call: TRBD2
clone_size: .
v_call: TRBV6-5
j_call: TRBJ2-2
cdr3_nt: TGTGCCAGCAGTTACGGCGGGGGACTAGCGGCACGTTTAGCCGGGGAGCTGTTTTTT
cdr3_aa: CASSYGGGLAARLAGELFF

d_call: .
clone_size: .
v_call: TRBV6-2/TRBV6-3
j_call: TRBJ2-1
cdr3_nt: TGTGCCAGCACCCTCGGGGGTGAGCAGTTCTTC
cdr3_aa: CASTLGGEQFF

d_call: .
clone_size: once
v_call: TRBV20-1
j_call: TRBJ2-5
cdr3_nt: TGCAGTGCTAGAGACCGTTCGGGGCGGAACCAAGAGACCCAGTACTTC
cdr3_aa: CSARDRSGRNQETQYF

d_call: TRBD2
clone_size: few
v_call: TRBV11-2
j_call: TRBJ2-5
cdr3_nt: TGTGCCAGCAGCTTACGGGGGGACTATCTGATCGGGGAGACCCAGTACTTC
cdr3_aa: CASSLRGDYLIGETQYF

d_call: .
clone_size: few
v_call: TRBV20-1
j_call: TRBJ1-1
cdr3_nt: TGCAGTGCTGCAAGCCGGGGCCGGGGCACTGAAGCTTTCTTT
cdr3_aa: CSAASRGRGTEAFF

d_call: TRBD2
clone_size: once
v_call: TRBV5-1
j_call: TRBJ2-1
cdr3_nt: TGCGCCAGCAGCTTGCACGGTAGCGGGCCGTACAATGAGCAGTTCTTC
cdr3_aa: CASSLHGSGPYNEQFF

d_call: TRBD2
clone_size: few
v_call: TRBV10-3
j_call: TRBJ2-1
cdr3_nt: TGTGCCATCAGTGAGTCTACTAGCGGGGGGGCCGTCTACAATGAGCAGTTCTTC
cdr3_aa: CAISESTSGGAVYNEQFF

d_call: .
clone_size: few
v_call: TRBV12-3/TRBV12-4
j_call: TRBJ1-3
cdr3_nt: TGTGCCAGCAGTCCGAAGACAGGATCCTCGGACACCATATATTTT
cdr3_aa: CASSPKTGSSDTIYF

d_call: .
clone_size: .
v_call: TRBV20-1
j_call: TRBJ1-2
cdr3_nt: TGCAGTGCTAGCTTATCAGGGGAGGCCTATGGCTACACCTTC
cdr3_aa: CSASLSGEAYGYTF

d_call: TRBD1
clone_size: .
v_call: TRBV5-8
j_call: TRBJ2-7
cdr3_nt: TGTACCAGCAGCTTTGCAGGGGGCGCCATTAGGTCCTACGAGCAGTACTTC
cdr3_aa: CTSSFAGGAIRSYEQYF

d_call: TRBD2
clone_size: .
v_call: TRBV6-2/TRBV6-3
j_call: TRBJ2-5
cdr3_nt: TGTGCCAGCAGTTACGCTCGGACTAGCGGGGTAGAGACCCAGTACTTC
cdr3_aa: CASSYARTSGVETQYF

d_call: .
clone_size: .
v_call: TRBV3-1
j_call: TRBJ1-1
cdr3_nt: TGTGCCAGCAGCCGGGGGGGCACTGAAGCTTTCTTT
cdr3_aa: CASSRGGTEAFF

d_call: TRBD1
clone_size: .
v_call: TRBV2
j_call: TRBJ1-2
cdr3_nt: TGTGCCAGCAGCGAGGGACAGTATGGCTACACCTTC
cdr3_aa: CASSEGQYGYTF

d_call: .
clone_size: few
v_call: TRBV20-1
j_call: TRBJ1-5
cdr3_nt: TGCAGTGCTAGCGACAGCGTAAATCAGCCCCAGCATTTT
cdr3_aa: CSASDSVNQPQHF

d_call: .
clone_size: few
v_call: TRBV10-3
j_call: TRBJ1-6
cdr3_nt: TGTGCCATCAGTGAGAACGCTTTGGGTAATTCACCCCTCCACTTT
cdr3_aa: CAISENALGNSPLHF

d_call: TRBD2
clone_size: .
v_call: TRBV7-9
j_call: TRBJ2-7
cdr3_nt: TGTGCCAGCAGACCTAGCGGCCCTTCCTACGAGCAGTACTTC
cdr3_aa: CASRPSGPSYEQYF

d_call: .
clone_size: few
v_call: TRBV7-6
j_call: TRBJ2-2
cdr3_nt: TGTGCCAGCAGCTTAGCGGACACCGGGGAGCTGTTTTTT
cdr3_aa: CASSLADTGELFF

d_call: .
clone_size: .
v_call: TRBV6-1
j_call: TRBJ1-5
cdr3_nt: TGTGCCAGCCGAGGTTATAGCAATCAGCCCCAGCATTTT
cdr3_aa: CASRGYSNQPQHF

d_call: TRBD1
clone_size: .
v_call: TRBV20-1
j_call: TRBJ2-3
cdr3_nt: TGCAGTGCTGGTTCAGACAGGGGGACGCAGTATTTT
cdr3_aa: CSAGSDRGTQYF

d_call: TRBD1
clone_size: few
v_call: TRBV20-1
j_call: TRBJ1-5
cdr3_nt: TGCAGTGCTATCAAAAACAACAGGGGCGGAAATCAGCCCCAGCATTTT
cdr3_aa: CSAIKNNRGGNQPQHF

d_call: .
clone_size: .
v_call: TRBV27
j_call: TRBJ2-1
cdr3_nt: TGTGCCAGCAGTCCCAGGGTCGGCTACAATGAGCAGTTCTTC
cdr3_aa: CASSPRVGYNEQFF

d_call: .
clone_size: once
v_call: TRBV7-3
j_call: TRBJ2-3
cdr3_nt: TGTGCCAGCAGCTTAGGGCCCTTCAGGGACAGCACAGATACGCAGTATTTT
cdr3_aa: CASSLGPFRDSTDTQYF

d_call: .
clone_size: .
v_call: TRBV2
j_call: TRBJ2-5
cdr3_nt: TGTGCCAGCAGGCTACATAGCCGAGAGACCCAGTACTTC
cdr3_aa: CASRLHSRETQYF

d_call: TRBD1
clone_size: .
v_call: TRBV12-3/TRBV12-4
j_call: TRBJ1-5
cdr3_nt: TGTGCCAGCAGTTTAGGGCTGGGGACAGGGTCCTTAAATCAGCCCCAGCATTTT
cdr3_aa: CASSLGLGTGSLNQPQHF

d_call: .
clone_size: few
v_call: TRBV6-2/TRBV6-3
j_call: TRBJ1-5
cdr3_nt: TGTGCCAGCAGTTACGGGGGCCCATGGGAGTATAGCAATCAGCCCCAGCATTTT
cdr3_aa: CASSYGGPWEYSNQPQHF

d_call: .
clone_size: .
v_call: TRBV5-1
j_call: TRBJ2-2
cdr3_nt: TGCGCCAGCAGCTTGGCTATCCGGAGCACCGGGGAGCTGTTTTTT
cdr3_aa: CASSLAIRSTGELFF

d_call: .
clone_size: .
v_call: TRBV14
j_call: TRBJ1-5
cdr3_nt: TGTGCCAGCAGCCAAGTTTCCAGGCTCTGGCGCAATCAGCCCCAGCATTTT
cdr3_aa: CASSQVSRLWRNQPQHF